This T cell receptor (beta chain) derives from a study of T cell changes during pregnancy in multiple sclerosis. Germline lookup yields CDR1 SGDLS and CDR2 YYNGEE. This CDR3 has 17 residues. Trimming shortened V by 3 bases and J by 6 bases, and 22 bases separated the two germline ends. Here immunoSEQ multiplex PCR was the method, and the copy in TCRdb shows in-frame clones only, minus some. The sample holds tens of thousands of clones; approximately 94% are singletons and the top ten take roughly 2.5%. The TCR comes from a female donor with multiple sclerosis, enrolled in a pregnancy study. The sample in question was peripheral blood, obtained in the third trimester of pregnancy. The chain joins TRBV9 to TRBJ1-5; perhaps TRBD1 as D (6 bases). The CDR3 DNA reads as TGTGCCAGCAGCGGGCCCCTTACAGGGTCCTCGGTTCAGCCCCAGCATTTT. It translates to CASSGPLTGSSVQPQHF.